The next 13 T cell receptor beta chains were all read from a single sample in a study of blood T cell repertoires in COVID-19. Sequencing was performed with immunoSEQ multiplex PCR; in TCRdb, only in-frame clones are kept and a portion is missing. Of some 320,000 clones in the sample, around 90% are singletons; the top ten hold approximately 4.7%. The sequencing input was PBMCs or T cells enriched from blood (not recorded which). Receptors originate from a man between 60 and 75 years old who had recovered from COVID-19.

This chain uses TRBV4-1 with TRBJ1-6; D gene unclear. CDR1 is MGHRA and CDR2 is YSYEKL in the germline V gene. This CDR3 spans 16 amino acids. Trimming shortened V by 4 bases and J by 4 bases, and 14 bases separated the two germline ends. The CDR3 DNA is TGCGCCAGCAGCCTCCAGTTCTCGTTATATAATTCACCCCTCCACTTT. Protein product: CASSLQFSLYNSPLHF.

The chain is built from TRBV7-2 and TRBJ2-1; TRBD2 aligns across 10 bases. With V trimmed by 5 bases and J by 2 bases, 9 bases remained unmatched. This CDR3 region has 17 residues. Germline V CDR1 and CDR2: SGHTA, FQGNSA. CDR3: CASSPPGLAGAYNEQFF. CDR3 sequence (DNA): TGTGCCAGCAGCCCCCCAGGCCTAGCGGGAGCCTACAATGAGCAGTTCTTC.

This clone was counted a single time. The chain is built from TRBV6-2 or TRBV6-3 and TRBJ1-2; a weak D match, TRBD1 (5 bases). Germline CDR1 is MNHEY and CDR2 is SVGEGT. V lost 2 bases and J lost 3, with 13 bases in between. This CDR3 region has 15 residues. The DNA for the CDR3 is TGTGCCAGCAGTTACCCCTATGACAGCGACTATGGCTACACCTTC. This encodes CASSYPYDSDYGYTF.

The V gene is TRBV6-5, the J gene TRBJ2-2; D may be TRBD2 (6 bases). Trimming removed 5 bases from V and 7 bases from J, with 8 bases in between. Looked up from germline, CDR1 is MNHEY and CDR2 is SVGAGI. CDR3 length: 12 residues. CDR3 residues: CASSTSFGELFF. The DNA for the CDR3 is TGTGCCAGCAGTACTAGCTTCGGGGAGCTGTTTTTT.

The V call is TRBV19, the J call TRBJ2-2, with unresolved D. The V and J ends lost 0 bases and 2 bases respectively, with 7 bases between them. This CDR3 comprises 15 residues. Germline loops: CDR1 LNHDA, CDR2 SQIVND (reference sequence). CDR3 region: CASSIDNINTGELFF. In nucleotides, the CDR3 is TGTGCCAGTAGTATAGACAACATAAACACCGGGGAGCTGTTTTTT.

This rearrangement joins TRBV19 to TRBJ1-2; perhaps TRBD1 as D (5 bases). CDR3 length: 14 amino acids. CDR1 is LNHDA and CDR2 is SQIVND in the germline V gene (reference sequence). V lost 6 bases to trimming and J lost 3 bases, with 14 bases between them. CDR3: CASSPRRGDYGYTF. In DNA form, the CDR3 reads TGTGCCAGTAGCCCGAGGAGGGGAGACTATGGCTACACCTTC.

The chain employs TRBV6-5 and TRBJ2-2; D call uncertain. V was trimmed by 0 bases and J by 6 bases, leaving 14 bases between them. The CDR3 sequence is 16 residues long. Germline V gives CDR1 MNHEY, CDR2 SVGAGI. The CDR3 sequence: CASSYSTGWRSGELFF. The CDR3 nucleotides read TGTGCCAGCAGTTACTCGACTGGGTGGCGGTCCGGGGAGCTGTTTTTT.

The sample holds one count of this clone. V is TRBV28 and J is TRBJ1-4; D is uncertain. Germline CDR1 is MDHEN and CDR2 is SYDVKM. V was clipped by 4 bases and J by 7 bases, with 7 bases between them. This CDR3 contains 12 residues. CDR3 sequence: CASSSRAEKLFF. The CDR3 DNA follows: TGTGCCAGCAGTTCGCGGGCTGAAAAACTGTTTTTT. The whole variable domain, filled in from reference TRBV28 and TRBJ1-4, reads DVKVTQSSRYLVKRTGEKVFLECVQDMDHENMFWYRQDPGLGLRLIYFSYDVKMKEKGDIPEGYSVSREKKERFSLILESASTNQTSMYLCASSSRAEKLFFGSGTQLSVL.

V usage is TRBV27 and J usage is TRBJ2-7; TRBD2 is a possible D gene (5 bases). CDR1 and CDR2 (germline): MNHEY, SMNVEV (reference sequence). V was pared by 7 bases and J by 3 bases, with 22 bases between. The CDR3 extends over 16 amino acids. CDR3 nucleotide sequence: TGTGCCAGCAAATTCGGCGTGAGGGCCGGAAGCTACGAGCAGTACTTC. Translated: CASKFGVRAGSYEQYF.

This clone has more than one count but fewer than ten. This rearrangement joins TRBV2 to TRBJ2-1; possible D gene TRBD1, 6 bases. Trimming shortened V by 7 bases and J by 5 bases, and 21 bases separated the two germline ends. The length of the CDR3 is 16 residues. CDR1 is SNHLY, CDR2 FYNNEI, per germline. In nucleotides, the CDR3 is TGTGCCAGCACCCCCTGGACAGCTGAATCCAACAATGAGCAGTTCTTC. Protein product: CASTPWTAESNNEQFF.

V and J are TRBV3-1 (or the pseudogene TRBV3-2) and TRBJ2-3; 8 bases fit TRBD1. The CDR3 sequence is 14 residues long. The germline CDR1 and CDR2 sequences are LGHDT and YNNKEL (reference sequence). V was clipped by 8 bases and J by 5 bases; unmatched bases: 9. CDR3 protein: CASGQGAGRDTQYF. CDR3 DNA sequence: TGTGCCAGCGGGCAGGGGGCCGGGAGAGATACGCAGTATTTT.

The gene calls are TRBV2 and TRBJ1-1; possibly TRBD1 for D (5 bases). The CDR3 runs to 13 residues. V shed 7 bases and J shed 4 bases, with 13 bases lying between them. CDR1 is SNHLY, CDR2 FYNNEI, per germline. The DNA of the CDR3 is TGTGCCAGCACGGGGGAGGTCGGCACTGAAGCTTTCTTT. Encoded protein: CASTGEVGTEAFF.

As for this clone: The sample has other DNA sequences that encode this CDR3 too. The gene calls are TRBV5-1 and TRBJ1-5, with D possibly being TRBD1 (5 bases). Germline V CDR1 and CDR2: SGHRS, YFSETQ. V shed 0 bases and J shed 2 bases, with 6 bases lying between them. The CDR3 length is 14 residues. CDR3 loop: CASSLGGGNQPQHF. DNA for the CDR3: TGCGCCAGCAGCTTGGGGGGGGGCAATCAGCCCCAGCATTTT.